The sequence of this T cell receptor (beta chain) was determined in a study of blood T cell repertoires in COVID-19. TCRdb's copy holds only in-frame clones and misses some; the assay was immunoSEQ multiplex PCR. The sample carries around 280,000 clones, around 86% recorded once. The source is a woman aged 30 to 39 who had recovered from COVID-19. The sequencing input was peripheral blood.

This CDR3 is CASSRGQGTYEQYF. The CDR3 nucleotides are TGTGCCAGCAGCCGGGGACAGGGGACCTACGAGCAGTACTTC. V and J are TRBV3-1 (or the pseudogene TRBV3-2) and TRBJ2-7; TRBD1 agrees at 10 bases. The CDR3 extends over 14 amino acids. Germline CDR1 and CDR2: LGHDT and YNNKEL (reference sequence). J lost 2 bases, V lost 4 bases, and 2 bases had no gene match.